This T cell receptor beta chain was sequenced for a study of T cell repertoires in cytomegalovirus infection. Study information: Indicated by public TCR beta signatures were CMV infection and matching HLA type.

Study-level findings and limits: Ex vivo, HLA-C-restricted CMV-specific TCR beta clonotypes prevailed over the rest of the response. Adding up the frequency of public TCR beta families identified people who carried CMV plus the relevant HLA.

The CDR3 covers 16 residues. Germline V CDR1 and CDR2: KGHDR, SFDVKD. V shed 0 bases and J shed 5 bases, with 12 bases lying between them. This clonotype was detected only a few times. The antigen is not known. TCRdb processed the reads anew with MiXCR; each CDR3 protein has one entry. Found here are more than 55,000 distinct CDR3 sequences, 20% to 25% of them singletons; the top ten hold 55% to 75%. The TCR originated in a human donor in good health (CMV status not recorded). Some clones in this sample may be carry-over from other donors' samples. Source: CD8+ T cells from cultured PBMCs, taken from culture after CMV antigen stimulation. This sequence joins TRBV24-1 and TRBJ2-2; tentatively, D is TRBD2 (5 bases). The CDR3 region has the DNA TGTGCCACCAGTGATTTGACGCCAAGGGAGACCGGGGAGCTGTTTTTT. Its translation: CATSDLTPRETGELFF.